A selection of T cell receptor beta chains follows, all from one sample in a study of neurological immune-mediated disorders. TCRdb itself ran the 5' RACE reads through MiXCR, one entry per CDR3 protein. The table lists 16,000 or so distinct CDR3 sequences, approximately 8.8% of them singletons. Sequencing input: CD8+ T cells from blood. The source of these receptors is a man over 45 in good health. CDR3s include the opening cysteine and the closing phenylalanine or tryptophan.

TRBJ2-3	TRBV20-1	CSAPSPSGANFVDTQYF
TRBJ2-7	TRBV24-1	CATSDPGDMGDEQYF
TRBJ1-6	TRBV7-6	CASSSWTGSNSPLHF
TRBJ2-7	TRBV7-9	CASSLAGHEQYF
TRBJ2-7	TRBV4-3	CASSHDSGRAHYEQYF
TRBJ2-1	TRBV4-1	CASSQDSGAGNEQFF
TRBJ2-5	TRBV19	CASKSGRPPSGSWETQYF
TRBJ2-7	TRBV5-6	CASSFEYEQYF
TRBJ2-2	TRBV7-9	CASKDSENTGELFF
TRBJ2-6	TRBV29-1	CSVVVAGRSGANVLTF
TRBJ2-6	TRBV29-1	CSVEAWESGANVLTF
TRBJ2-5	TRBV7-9	CASSQHRGSTQETQYF
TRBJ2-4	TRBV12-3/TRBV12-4	CASRLRDPGKIQYF
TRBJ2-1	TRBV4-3	CASSQIGTSGGGWNEQFF
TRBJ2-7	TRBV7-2	CASLDRRAYEQYF
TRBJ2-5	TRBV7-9	CASSFGGETQYF
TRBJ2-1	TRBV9	CASSVGGGLAYNEQFF
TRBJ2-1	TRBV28	CASSLLPGRDEQFF
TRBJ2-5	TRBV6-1	CASSEATGGSETQYF